The rows below give T cell receptor beta chains drawn from one sample of a study of PD-1 blockade in classical Hodgkin lymphoma. The repertoire was sequenced with immunoSEQ multiplex PCR; TCRdb's copy has only in-frame clones and lacks some. The data show approximately 61,000 clones, 85% to 90% seen once. The sample was peripheral blood mononuclear cells (PBMCs), taken at baseline. All receptors derive from a human donor with classical Hodgkin lymphoma. Both conserved end residues are part of each CDR3. Each record gives: V gene, D gene, J gene, clone size, CDR3 DNA, CDR3 protein. D genes are given only for firm matches. Clone size appears in some rows only: once, few, many, or a class for an expanded clone.

V: TRBV5-1; D: TRBD1; J: TRBJ1-1; size: .; DNA: TGCGCCAGCAGCTTTACAGGGGAGAACACTGAAGCTTTCTTT; CDR3: CASSFTGENTEAFF
V: TRBV29-1; D: .; J: TRBJ2-2; size: .; DNA: TGCAGCGTTCAGGTCGAAGCGGGTGAGGGCGAATGGAACACCGGGGAGCTGTTTTTT; CDR3: CSVQVEAGEGEWNTGELFF
V: TRBV5-1; D: TRBD1; J: TRBJ2-7; size: once; DNA: TGCGCCAGCAGCCTCGACAGGGGATACTACGAGCAGTACTTC; CDR3: CASSLDRGYYEQYF
V: TRBV6-5; D: .; J: TRBJ1-5; size: .; DNA: TGTGCCAGCAGACCGAGGGACCACAGCAATCAGCCCCAGCATTTT; CDR3: CASRPRDHSNQPQHF
V: TRBV30; D: .; J: TRBJ2-7; size: .; DNA: TGTGCCTGGACTCGGACAGCCTCCTACGAGCAGTACTTC; CDR3: CAWTRTASYEQYF
V: TRBV4-1; D: .; J: TRBJ2-3; size: once; DNA: TGCGCCAGCAGCCAAGGGGGTTGGGCAGCGACTAGCACAGATACGCAGTATTTT; CDR3: CASSQGGWAATSTDTQYF
V: TRBV9; D: TRBD1; J: TRBJ1-6; size: once; DNA: TGTGCCAGCAGCGAAGGACAGGAGCTTAATTCACCCCTCCACTTT; CDR3: CASSEGQELNSPLHF
V: TRBV4-1; D: .; J: TRBJ1-1; size: .; DNA: TGCGCCAGCAGCCAAGTTTCCGGGTTCGGTCTGACTGAAGCTTTCTTT; CDR3: CASSQVSGFGLTEAFF
V: TRBV27; D: .; J: TRBJ1-5; size: .; DNA: TGTGCCAGCAGTTTTTCAGGGAGTATGGGCAATCAGCCCCAGCATTTT; CDR3: CASSFSGSMGNQPQHF
V: TRBV19; D: .; J: TRBJ1-3; size: once; DNA: TGTGCCAGCGGAGGGCCCTCTAGCTCTGGAAACACCATATATTTT; CDR3: CASGGPSSSGNTIYF
V: TRBV5-5; D: .; J: TRBJ1-2; size: once; DNA: TGTGCCAGCAGCTTGGGGGATGTTAACTATGGCTACACCTTC; CDR3: CASSLGDVNYGYTF
V: TRBV5-6; D: .; J: TRBJ2-7; size: .; DNA: TGTGCCAGCAGCTTGGCCTCTGACGAGCAGTACTTC; CDR3: CASSLASDEQYF
V: TRBV11-2; D: TRBD2; J: TRBJ2-1; size: .; DNA: TGTGCCAGCAGCTATACTAGCGGGGGAACCTACAATGAGCAGTTCTTC; CDR3: CASSYTSGGTYNEQFF
V: TRBV19; D: .; J: TRBJ1-5; size: .; DNA: TGTGCCAGTAGCACAACCTGGGGGGACCAGCCCCAGCATTTT; CDR3: CASSTTWGDQPQHF
V: TRBV5-6; D: .; J: TRBJ2-1; size: once; DNA: TGTGCCAGCAGCCCCTTTGGGGGCTATGCCCCTCAATCCTACAATGAGCAGTTCTTC; CDR3: CASSPFGGYAPQSYNEQFF
V: TRBV7-8; D: .; J: TRBJ2-1; size: .; DNA: TGTGCCAGCAGCTTAGCGCAGGATGGGCAGTTCTTC; CDR3: CASSLAQDGQFF
V: TRBV5-1; D: .; J: TRBJ2-1; size: .; DNA: TGCGCCAGCTCCGAGGGGGGAAATGAGCAGTTCTTC; CDR3: CASSEGGNEQFF
V: TRBV7-3; D: .; J: TRBJ2-2; size: few; DNA: TGTGCCAGCAGCTTAAACACCGGGGAGCTGTTTTTT; CDR3: CASSLNTGELFF
V: TRBV9; D: .; J: TRBJ1-2; size: few; DNA: TGTGCCAGCAGCGTAGCCGCACAGGGAAATGGCTACACCTTC; CDR3: CASSVAAQGNGYTF
V: TRBV11-2; D: .; J: TRBJ2-2; size: .; DNA: TGTGCCAGCAGCTCTCCGACCCCCTCCGGGGAGCTGTTTTTT; CDR3: CASSSPTPSGELFF
V: TRBV30; D: TRBD2; J: TRBJ2-1; size: .; DNA: TGTGCCTGGAGTGTACATAGCGGGGGGCACAGTGAGCAGTTCTTC; CDR3: CAWSVHSGGHSEQFF
V: TRBV6-5; D: TRBD1; J: TRBJ2-3; size: .; DNA: TGTGCCAGCAGTTATCTAAGAGGGGGCGGCACAGATACGCAGTATTTT; CDR3: CASSYLRGGGTDTQYF
V: TRBV21-1; D: .; J: TRBJ1-5; size: .; DNA: TGTGCCAGCAGTCCCGCCAATCAGCCCCAGCATTTT; CDR3: CASSPANQPQHF
V: TRBV6-4; D: TRBD2; J: TRBJ2-2; size: .; DNA: TGTGCCAGCAGTGACCGGGGGGGAGACACCGGGGAGCTGTTTTTT; CDR3: CASSDRGGDTGELFF
V: TRBV10-1; D: TRBD1; J: TRBJ2-2; size: .; DNA: TGCGCCAGCAGTGTGGGACAGGGAGCTACCACCGGGGAGCTGTTTTTT; CDR3: CASSVGQGATTGELFF
V: TRBV19; D: .; J: TRBJ2-2; size: .; DNA: TGTGCCACCCAGAACACCGGGGAGCTGTTTTTT; CDR3: CATQNTGELFF
V: TRBV4-1; D: .; J: TRBJ1-2; size: .; DNA: TGCGCCAGCAGCCAAGTTCGGGGGAACTATGGCTACACCTTC; CDR3: CASSQVRGNYGYTF